A single sample is the source of the 21 T cell receptor beta chains below, sequenced in a study of blood T cell repertoires in COVID-19. Sequenced by immunoSEQ multiplex PCR; TCRdb stores in-frame clones only, minus some. This sample has roughly 150,000 clones, with roughly 85% found just once. Sequencing used peripheral blood. The receptor set was obtained from a woman in her sixties with COVID-19, enrolled during active disease.

This chain joins TRBV11-1 and TRBJ2-3; tentatively, D is TRBD2 (5 bases). This CDR3 region has 15 residues. V was pared by 1 base and J by 0 bases, with 8 bases between. Germline values: CDR1 SGHAT, CDR2 FQDESV (reference sequence). CDR3: CASSLEERSTDTQYF. The CDR3, as DNA: TGTGCCAGCAGCTTAGAGGAGCGGAGCACAGATACGCAGTATTTT.

This chain uses TRBV6-2 or TRBV6-3 with TRBJ1-1; a possible D gene is TRBD1 (5 bases). V gave up 5 bases and J gave up 4 bases, with 11 bases separating them. The CDR3 covers 13 residues. Germline values: CDR1 MNHEY, CDR2 SVGEGT. The CDR3 nucleotides read TGTGCCAGCAGTATTCCAGGGCGCACTGAAGCTTTCTTT. It codes for CASSIPGRTEAFF.

The CDR3 DNA is TGTGCCAGCAGCCAAGGGGGTGGGACACCGAAGGAGACCCAGTACTTC. This gives the protein CASSQGGGTPKETQYF. This chain uses TRBV3-1 (or the pseudogene TRBV3-2) with TRBJ2-5; tentative D call: TRBD1 (6 bases). The length of the CDR3 is 16 residues. Germline V gives CDR1 LGHDT, CDR2 YNNKEL (reference sequence). Trimming removed 1 base from V and 5 bases from J, with 17 bases in between.

J is TRBJ1-4 and V is TRBV5-1; the D gene is possibly TRBD1 (6 bases). Trimming cost V 2 bases and J 7 bases, with 9 bases left between them. Germline CDR1 SGHRS, CDR2 YFSETQ. This CDR3 contains 13 residues. The CDR3 region is CASSLQGGEKLFF. The CDR3 nucleotides read TGCGCCAGCAGCTTACAGGGTGGTGAAAAACTGTTTTTT.

The chain combines TRBV12-3 or TRBV12-4 with TRBJ2-3, with D uncertain. V was clipped by 2 bases and J by 9 bases, with 6 bases between them. The CDR3 covers 11 residues. The CDR3 protein is CASSLKETQYF. In DNA, the CDR3 is TGTGCCAGCAGTTTAAAAGAGACGCAGTATTTT.

The CDR3 here is CASWGQTNYGYTF. The CDR3 DNA sequence: TGTGCCAGCTGGGGACAGACTAACTATGGCTACACCTTC. The chain recombines TRBV19 with TRBJ1-2; 7 nucleotides match TRBD1. In germline, CDR1 is LNHDA, CDR2 SQIVND (reference sequence). This CDR3 comprises 13 residues. V lost 9 bases to trimming and J lost 0 bases; unmatched junction nucleotides: 4.

This chain links TRBV5-1 with TRBJ1-2, with a possible D match to TRBD1 (6 bases). The V gene's germline CDR1 is SGHRS and CDR2 YFSETQ. V was clipped by 4 bases and J by 2 bases, with 15 bases between them. This CDR3 is 15 amino acids long. The CDR3 sequence: CASSDLGGTNYGYTF. The CDR3 DNA follows: TGCGCCAGCAGCGACTTAGGGGGAACCAACTATGGCTACACCTTC.

V and J are TRBV7-2 and TRBJ2-7, with TRBD2 matching 9 bases. V was clipped by 3 bases and J by 5 bases; unmatched bases: 2. This CDR3 spans 13 amino acids. Germline assignment: CDR1 SGHTA and CDR2 FQGNSA. The CDR3 DNA is TGTGCCAGCAGCTTTGTAGCGGGGGACGAGCAGTACTTC. Its translation: CASSFVAGDEQYF.

The rearrangement links TRBV29-1 to TRBJ1-1, with D maybe TRBD1 (5 bases). The germline V and J ends were trimmed by 7 bases and 2 bases, with 11 bases remaining between them. Germline values: CDR1 SQVTM, CDR2 ANQGSEA. This CDR3 contains 12 residues. Here the CDR3 DNA reads TGCAGCGGTTGTAGGGGAAACACTGAAGCTTTCTTT. Encoded protein: CSGCRGNTEAFF.

The chain is built from TRBV19 and TRBJ1-3; D might be TRBD1 (6 bases). Per the germline V gene, CDR1 is LNHDA and CDR2 is SQIVND (reference sequence). The CDR3 contains 16 residues. V lost 5 bases to trimming and J lost 0 bases, with 14 bases between them. The CDR3 protein is CASSLSTGRSGNTIYF. CDR3 sequence (DNA): TGTGCCAGTAGTTTATCCACAGGGCGCTCTGGAAACACCATATATTTT.

The rearrangement links TRBV19 to TRBJ2-5, with TRBD1 matching 8 bases. The germline V gene has CDR1 LNHDA and CDR2 SQIVND (reference sequence). CDR3 length equals 15 residues. V lost 4 bases and J lost 5; bases outside the gene matches: 9. CDR3 in DNA: TGTGCCAGTAGTACTGGGCGGACAGGGTGGGAGACCCAGTACTTC. It is translated as CASSTGRTGWETQYF. Variable domain in full (rest from reference TRBV19 and TRBJ2-5): DGGITQSPKYLFRKEGQNVTLSCEQNLNHDAMYWYRQDPGQGLRLIYYSQIVNDFQKGDIAEGYSVSREKKESFPLTVTSAQKNPTAFYLCASSTGRTGWETQYFGPGTRLLVL.

The chain couples TRBV19 to TRBJ2-2; maybe TRBD2 (6 bases). The CDR3 extends over 13 amino acids. Germline values: CDR1 LNHDA, CDR2 SQIVND (reference sequence). Trimming pared 7 bases from V and 6 bases from J, leaving 12 bases between. This chain's CDR3 is CASMVGGAGELFF. DNA for the CDR3: TGTGCCAGTATGGTCGGGGGAGCCGGGGAGCTGTTTTTT.

The genes are TRBV5-4 and TRBJ1-2; D is possibly TRBD1 (5 bases). V gave up 4 bases and J gave up 2 bases, with 15 bases separating them. The CDR3 consists of 15 residues. Germline assignment: CDR1 SGHNT and CDR2 YYREEE (reference sequence). CDR3 sequence reads: CASSARPGGNYGYTF. CDR3 coding DNA: TGTGCCAGCAGCGCCCGCCCGGGGGGAAACTATGGCTACACCTTC. Using reference TRBV5-4 and TRBJ1-2 for the parts outside the CDR3, the full variable domain is ETGVTQSPTHLIKTRGQQVTLRCSSQSGHNTVSWYQQALGQGPQFIFQYYREEENGRGNFPPRFSGLQFPNYSSELNVNALELDDSALYLCASSARPGGNYGYTFGSGTRLTVV.

V and J are TRBV30 and TRBJ1-2, with TRBD1 identical over 11 bases. The CDR3 totals 15 residues. V gave up 5 bases and J gave up 7 bases; unmatched junction bases: 12. The germline CDR1 and CDR2 sequences are GTSNPN and SVGIG (reference sequence). CDR3 nucleotide sequence: TGTGCCTGGCGCGCCACGGGACAGGGGGGACCTGGCTACACCTTC. This gives the protein CAWRATGQGGPGYTF.

CDR3 loop: CASSMRGLGEKLFF. The DNA of the CDR3 is TGTGCCAGTAGTATGAGAGGGCTCGGGGAAAAACTGTTTTTT. The chain employs TRBV19 and TRBJ1-4; D ambiguous. The V gene's germline CDR1 is LNHDA and CDR2 SQIVND (reference sequence). The ends were cut back, 3 bases at V and 8 bases at J, with 13 bases in the middle. The CDR3 spans 14 residues.

This chain's CDR3 is CATSDRRGSQTGGGIAEQFF. The CDR3 nucleotides read TGTGCCACCAGTGATCGCCGAGGATCACAGACTGGCGGGGGGATCGCTGAGCAGTTCTTC. The rearrangement joins TRBV24-1 to TRBJ2-1, with 8 bases matching TRBD2. CDR1 and CDR2 from the germline V gene are KGHDR and SFDVKD. Trimming cost V 3 bases and J 9 bases; bases outside gene matches: 24. The CDR3 is made up of 20 amino acids.

This chain joins TRBV14 and TRBJ2-3; tentative D call: TRBD2 (6 bases). In germline, CDR1 is SGHDN, CDR2 FVKESK. The CDR3 runs to 16 residues. V was trimmed by 5 bases and J by 4 bases, leaving 19 bases between them. CDR3 bases: TGTGCCAGCAGCGCCGCTCCACGGGGGACCTCAGATACGCAGTATTTT. This encodes CASSAAPRGTSDTQYF.

This clone was seen more than once but under ten times. The rearrangement joins TRBV6-6 to TRBJ2-2, with 7 bases aligning to TRBD1. CDR3 size: 16 residues. From germline, CDR1 is MNHNY and CDR2 SVGAGI (reference sequence). Unmatched junction bases numbered 6, after V lost 0 bases and J lost 5 bases. The CDR3 reads CASSYSQTGRTGELFF. In DNA form, the CDR3 reads TGTGCCAGCAGTTACTCCCAGACAGGGCGGACCGGGGAGCTGTTTTTT.

The chain links TRBV20-1 to TRBJ2-7; a weak D match, TRBD2 (6 bases). The V end was cut by 3 bases, the J end by 5 bases, with 20 bases between. The CDR3 has 15 residues. The germline V gene encodes CDR1 DFQATT and CDR2 SNEGSKA (reference sequence). The CDR3 DNA reads as TGCAGTGCTAGTTTACCCTTTGGAGGGTTCGACGAGCAGTACTTC. Translating it yields CSASLPFGGFDEQYF.

This chain links TRBV6-5 with TRBJ1-3; the D is unclear. The CDR3 loop spans 14 amino acids. Between the trimmed V and J ends, which lost 5 bases and 0 bases, there was a span of 8 bases. The V gene's germline CDR1 is MNHEY and CDR2 SVGAGI. As DNA, the CDR3 is TGTGCCAGCAGTCAGGTACACTCTGGAAACACCATATATTTT. Protein: CASSQVHSGNTIYF.

This clone has just a few counts. V gene TRBV24-1 combines with J gene TRBJ2-1; D is undetermined. The germline V gene has CDR1 KGHDR and CDR2 SFDVKD. V dropped 0 bases and J dropped 7 bases, with 15 bases sitting between them. The CDR3 extends over 16 amino acids. This CDR3 is CATSDLHGVRRNEQFF. The CDR3 DNA sequence: TGTGCCACCAGTGATTTGCATGGAGTCCGAAGAAATGAGCAGTTCTTC.